The 32 T cell receptor beta chains in this list originate from one sample, sequenced in a study of blood T cell repertoires in COVID-19. Profiling relied on immunoSEQ multiplex PCR, and the TCRdb table lists in-frame clones only, not all of them. The top ten clones hold 6.5% to 9% of a sample with some 190,000 clones, 75% to 90% of them seen once. The sample comprised peripheral blood. These receptors were obtained from a woman aged 55-70 years with acute or convalescent COVID-19.

The CDR3 region has the DNA TGTGCCAGCAGCGCCCCCCGGACTAGCGGAAGCCCACCGTTCTTC. Its protein product is CASSAPRTSGSPPFF. The rearrangement links TRBV9 to TRBJ2-1, with 10 bases fitting TRBD2. The CDR3 totals 15 residues. V lost 3 bases and J lost 15; bases outside the gene matches: 15. Germline CDR1 is SGDLS and CDR2 is YYNGEE.

The chain recombines TRBV4-1 with TRBJ2-2; 10 nucleotides agree with TRBD2. V gave up 1 base and J gave up 7 bases; unmatched junction bases: 9. This CDR3 has 17 amino acids. The germline gives CDR1 MGHRA, CDR2 YSYEKL. CDR3 in amino acids: CASSQGFLAGVFGELFF. The DNA of the CDR3 is TGCGCCAGCAGCCAAGGATTCCTAGCGGGAGTTTTCGGGGAGCTGTTTTTT.

This clone was counted a single time. The CDR3 here is CASSIGGRGVGNTIYF. In DNA, the CDR3 is TGTGCCAGTAGTATAGGGGGCAGGGGCGTTGGAAACACCATATATTTT. This chain connects TRBV19 to TRBJ1-3, with a weak D call TRBD1 (6 bases). Trimming shortened V by 1 base and J by 3 bases, and 13 bases separated the two germline ends. CDR1 and CDR2 (germline): LNHDA, SQIVND (reference sequence). This CDR3 region has 16 residues.

This clone showed up just a few times. V and J are TRBV5-1 and TRBJ2-7, with 7 bases lining up with TRBD2. V lost 4 bases, J lost 5 bases, and 9 bases stayed unmatched. The CDR3 has 14 residues. CDR1 is SGHRS, CDR2 YFSETQ, per germline. CDR3 residues: CASSGGSLQDEQYF. The DNA of the CDR3 is TGCGCCAGCAGCGGCGGGAGTCTCCAGGACGAGCAGTACTTC.

This sequence joins TRBV9 and TRBJ1-5; 8 nucleotides match TRBD1. Germline-derived CDR1 and CDR2 are SGDLS and YYNGEE. The CDR3 length is 15 residues. V lost 7 bases and J lost 7; bases outside the gene matches: 13. The CDR3 spells CASSTDREEGQPQHF. In nucleotides, the CDR3 is TGTGCCAGCTCCACGGACAGGGAAGAAGGACAGCCCCAGCATTTT.

The chain recombines TRBV7-2 with TRBJ1-2; D is unresolved. Germline CDR1 and CDR2: SGHTA and FQGNSA. The CDR3 extends over 12 amino acids. The ends were cut back, 3 bases at V and 8 bases at J, with 10 bases in the middle. The CDR3 DNA follows: TGTGCCAGCAGCTTTCCCGGTTTGGGCTACACCTTC. Its translation is CASSFPGLGYTF.

This chain joins TRBV7-3 and TRBJ2-2; 9 nucleotides match TRBD1. This CDR3 has 15 amino acids. The germline CDR1 and CDR2 sequences are SGHTA and FQGTGA. The junction had 7 bases not matched to a gene; V was cut back by 5 bases and J by 6 bases. In nucleotides, the CDR3 is TGTGCCAGCAGCCCGACCGGGACAGGGTCCGGGGAGCTGTTTTTT. Translated: CASSPTGTGSGELFF.

The chain combines TRBV7-3 with TRBJ2-5; 13 bases map to TRBD2. This CDR3 contains 16 residues. CDR1 is SGHTA and CDR2 is FQGTGA in the germline V gene. Trimming at V came to 4 bases and at J to 4 bases, leaving 6 bases not matched to a gene. The CDR3 loop is CASSSGLAGVGETQYF. The DNA of the CDR3 is TGTGCCAGCAGCTCCGGACTAGCGGGAGTCGGAGAGACCCAGTACTTC. Full variable domain (missing parts from reference TRBV7-3 and TRBJ2-5): GAGVSQTPSNKVTEKGKYVELRCDPISGHTALYWYRQSLGQGPEFLIYFQGTGAADDSGLPNDRFFAVRPEGSVSTLKIQRTERGDSAVYLCASSSGLAGVGETQYFGPGTRLLVL.

This clone has only one observation. The chain recombines TRBV28 with TRBJ2-1; D might be TRBD2 (5 bases). V was clipped by 5 bases and J by 0 bases, with 17 bases between them. Germline values: CDR1 MDHEN, CDR2 SYDVKM. The CDR3 has 17 residues. This CDR3 reads CASSPGPRGSSYNEQFF. Written as DNA, the CDR3 is TGTGCCAGCAGTCCCGGCCCTCGAGGGAGCTCCTACAATGAGCAGTTCTTC.

The gene calls are TRBV12-3 or TRBV12-4 and TRBJ1-1, with 7 bases aligning to TRBD1. V shed 2 bases, J shed 6 bases, and the junction held 3 bases outside the gene matches. The CDR3 sequence is 13 residues long. CDR3 protein: CASSLLQGAEAFF. DNA of the CDR3: TGTGCCAGCAGTTTACTTCAGGGGGCTGAAGCTTTCTTT.

This clone appeared once. This CDR3 fails to terminate in the conserved phenylalanine or tryptophan, so it likely reflects a read error. The DNA is omitted, as the CDR3 cannot be located on it reliably, and the CDR3 follows TCRdb's listing. The rearrangement links TRBV27 to TRBJ2-3; the tabulated D call, TRBD2, remains unverified against the DNA. Germline CDR1 and CDR2: MNHEY and SMNVEV (reference sequence). The CDR3 extends over 8 residues, inclusive of both ends. The CDR3 loop is CASTEGLD.

This chain links TRBV7-2 with TRBJ2-3; 14 positions match TRBD2. The J segment lost 5 bases and the V segment lost 5 bases, leaving 9 bases of the junction unmatched. This CDR3 is 17 amino acids long. Germline V gives CDR1 SGHTA, CDR2 FQGNSA. DNA for the CDR3: TGTGCCAGCAGCGAAACAGGACTAGCGGGAGGTATAGATACGCAGTATTTT. Its protein product is CASSETGLAGGIDTQYF.

The chain recombines TRBV3-1 (or the pseudogene TRBV3-2) with TRBJ2-7; 12 bases are shared with TRBD2. Losses at the gene ends were 1 base for V and 7 bases for J; bases not matched to a gene: 2. The CDR3 sequence is 14 residues long. Germline CDR1 is LGHDT and CDR2 is YNNKEL (reference sequence). This CDR3 reads CASSQGLAGVEQYF. In nucleotides, the CDR3 is TGTGCCAGCAGCCAAGGACTAGCGGGAGTTGAGCAGTACTTC.

The V gene is TRBV4-1, the J gene TRBJ2-5; D call uncertain. The CDR3 sequence is 14 residues long. The ends were cut back, 0 bases at V and 5 bases at J, with 10 bases in the middle. Germline V gene lookup returns CDR1 MGHRA and CDR2 YSYEKL. CDR3 coding DNA: TGCGCCAGCAGCCAAGACCGACTTCCGGAGACCCAGTACTTC. The encoded protein is CASSQDRLPETQYF.

The chain is built from TRBV27 and TRBJ1-6; TRBD1 aligns across 10 bases. In germline, CDR1 is MNHEY, CDR2 SMNVEV (reference sequence). CDR3 length: 14 residues. The V gene end was trimmed by 6 bases and the J gene end by 9 bases; junction bases not matched to a gene: 5. This chain's CDR3 is CASSPGTGVSPLHF. In nucleotides, the CDR3 is TGTGCCAGCAGCCCCGGGACAGGGGTTTCACCCCTCCACTTT.

CDR3 loop: CAWSVRVGQGSTKLFF. In nucleotides, the CDR3 is TGTGCCTGGAGTGTACGTGTAGGACAGGGGAGTACTAAACTGTTTTTT. The chain couples TRBV30 to TRBJ1-4, with 9 bases matching TRBD1. The CDR3 spans 16 residues. V lost 0 bases to trimming and J lost 11 bases; unmatched junction nucleotides: 13. CDR1 and CDR2 (germline): GTSNPN, SVGIG (reference sequence).

CDR3 loop: CASSFLAGGSNEQFF. DNA for the CDR3: TGTGCCAGTAGTTTCCTAGCGGGCGGGAGCAATGAGCAGTTCTTC. This chain joins TRBV19 and TRBJ2-1; 8 nucleotides agree with TRBD2. Germline CDR1 reads LNHDA; CDR2 reads SQIVND (reference sequence). V was clipped by 5 bases and J by 6 bases; unmatched bases: 9. This CDR3 has 15 amino acids. Full variable domain (rest looked up from reference TRBV19 and TRBJ2-1): DGGITQSPKYLFRKEGQNVTLSCEQNLNHDAMYWYRQDPGQGLRLIYYSQIVNDFQKGDIAEGYSVSREKKESFPLTVTSAQKNPTAFYLCASSFLAGGSNEQFFGPGTRLTVL.

The V and J genes are TRBV6-6 and TRBJ2-7; D not resolved. Germline V gene lookup returns CDR1 MNHNY and CDR2 SVGAGI (reference sequence). The CDR3 has 15 residues. Trimming took off 0 bases at V and 2 bases at J, with 11 bases between the two ends. The CDR3 loop reads CASSYSQTSPYEQYF. As DNA, the CDR3 is TGTGCCAGCAGTTACTCACAGACAAGTCCCTACGAGCAGTACTTC.

This rearrangement joins TRBV7-2 to TRBJ2-1, with no clear D. CDR1 and CDR2 (germline): SGHTA, FQGNSA. CDR3 size: 14 residues. Trimming removed 4 bases at V and 7 bases at J, with 14 bases between. The CDR3 loop is CASSSYLNLNEQFF. The CDR3 DNA reads TGTGCCAGCAGCTCCTACCTTAATTTGAATGAGCAGTTCTTC.

The chain has TRBV15 and TRBJ1-1; D may be TRBD1 (5 bases). V was clipped by 1 base and J by 5 bases, with 11 bases between them. This CDR3 region has 14 residues. From germline, CDR1 is LNHNV and CDR2 YYDKDF (reference sequence). CDR3 sequence reads: CATSRAGGGTEAFF. CDR3 nucleotides: TGTGCCACCAGCAGAGCGGGGGGAGGAACTGAAGCTTTCTTT.

The chain links TRBV19 to TRBJ2-5, with D perhaps matching TRBD1 (5 bases). Trimming shortened V by 6 bases and J by 2 bases, and 13 bases separated the two germline ends. This CDR3 has 14 residues. Germline loops: CDR1 LNHDA, CDR2 SQIVND (reference sequence). Here the CDR3 DNA reads TGTGCCAGTAGAGGGGATCCTTCTCAAGAGACCCAGTACTTC. Translating it yields CASRGDPSQETQYF.

The chain uses TRBV7-2 and TRBJ1-4; TRBD1 is a possible D gene (5 bases). Trimming cost V 5 bases and J 10 bases, with 17 bases left between them. Germline CDR1 reads SGHTA; CDR2 reads FQGNSA. The CDR3 sequence is 14 residues long. The CDR3 sequence: CASSPNAGIGKLFF. As DNA, the CDR3 is TGTGCCAGCAGCCCTAACGCAGGGATCGGAAAACTGTTTTTT.

This chain links TRBV28 with TRBJ1-2, with 9 bases aligning to TRBD1. The CDR3 is made up of 12 amino acids. The ends lost 10 bases at V and 4 bases at J; junction bases unmatched: 4. Germline values: CDR1 MDHEN, CDR2 SYDVKM. The CDR3 protein is CATSQGAYGYTF. Here the CDR3 DNA reads TGTGCCACGTCACAGGGGGCCTATGGCTACACCTTC.

This chain links TRBV14 with TRBJ1-1; D gene uncertain. The ends were cut back, 0 bases at V and 3 bases at J, with 11 bases in the middle. The germline CDR1 and CDR2 sequences are SGHDN and FVKESK. The length of the CDR3 is 15 residues. The CDR3 region is CASSQETPWYTEAFF. The CDR3 nucleotides read TGTGCCAGCAGCCAAGAAACACCCTGGTACACTGAAGCTTTCTTT. Filled out from reference TRBV14 and TRBJ1-1, the complete variable domain reads EAGVTQFPSHSVIEKGQTVTLRCDPISGHDNLYWYRRVMGKEIKFLLHFVKESKQDESGMPNNRFLAERTGGTYSTLKVQPAELEDSGVYFCASSQETPWYTEAFFGQGTRLTVV.

The chain carries TRBV28 and TRBJ1-2; D is perhaps TRBD1 (6 bases). Trimming took 10 bases from V and 3 from J, leaving 21 bases between them. Germline-derived CDR1 and CDR2 are MDHEN and SYDVKM. The CDR3 sequence is 15 residues long. The CDR3 loop reads CATQTLRGGDYGYTF. The CDR3 DNA reads TGTGCCACCCAAACCCTGAGGGGGGGCGACTATGGCTACACCTTC.

This chain connects TRBV5-1 to TRBJ2-3, with 8 bases identical to TRBD2. Per the germline V gene, CDR1 is SGHRS and CDR2 is YFSETQ. CDR3 length: 14 amino acids. V was pared by 4 bases and J by 2 bases, with 3 bases of the junction left unmatched. CDR3 DNA sequence: TGCGCCAGCAGCCCGGGACTAGACACAGATACGCAGTATTTT. Residues: CASSPGLDTDTQYF.

CDR3 nucleotide sequence: TGTGCCACCAGTGATTTGGTGGGACTAGCGGGAGAGTACTTC. The encoded protein is CATSDLVGLAGEYF. The chain links TRBV24-1 to TRBJ2-5, with TRBD2 matching 14 bases. V was clipped by 0 bases and J by 12 bases; unmatched bases: 2. The CDR3 loop spans 14 amino acids. The V gene's germline CDR1 is KGHDR and CDR2 SFDVKD.

The chain combines TRBV5-1 with TRBJ2-2, with TRBD2 matching over 8 bases. J lost 3 bases, V lost 2 bases, and 6 bases had no gene match. The germline gives CDR1 SGHRS, CDR2 YFSETQ. This CDR3 has 16 amino acids. This CDR3 is CASSFIAGGHTGELFF. CDR3 nucleotide sequence: TGCGCCAGCAGCTTCATTGCGGGAGGACACACCGGGGAGCTGTTTTTT.

V usage is TRBV10-2 and J usage is TRBJ1-1, with no clear D. Trimming removed 8 bases at V and 6 bases at J, with 16 bases between. Germline V gene lookup returns CDR1 WSHSY and CDR2 SAAADI. This CDR3 has 13 residues. The CDR3 sequence: CASGYSHQAEAFF. The CDR3 DNA reads TGCGCCAGCGGTTACTCGCACCAAGCTGAAGCTTTCTTT.

The V gene is TRBV6-1, the J gene TRBJ2-5; 7 bases match TRBD2. After removal of 2 bases from V and 4 bases from J, the junction contained 10 bases not matched to a gene. CDR1 is MNHNS, CDR2 SASEGT, per germline. The CDR3 is 16 residues long. Written as DNA, the CDR3 is TGTGCCAGCAGTGAACTGGGCGGGAGATTGCCAGAGACCCAGTACTTC. As protein: CASSELGGRLPETQYF.

This sequence joins TRBV10-3 and TRBJ1-2; tentatively, D is TRBD1 (5 bases). Trimming removed 7 bases from V and 6 bases from J, with 12 bases in between. The CDR3 is 12 amino acids. The germline gives CDR1 ENHRY, CDR2 SYGVKD. The CDR3: CAINPGTHGYTF. The CDR3 DNA reads as TGTGCCATCAACCCCGGGACTCATGGCTACACCTTC.

The J gene is TRBJ1-1, the V gene TRBV3-1 (or the pseudogene TRBV3-2); D perhaps matches TRBD1 (5 bases). The germline V and J ends were trimmed by 4 bases and 0 bases, with 18 bases remaining between them. Germline values: CDR1 LGHDT, CDR2 YNNKEL (reference sequence). CDR3 length equals 17 residues. DNA of the CDR3: TGTGCCAGCAGCCGCCTGGGGCCCGATCCCATGAACACTGAAGCTTTCTTT. It encodes CASSRLGPDPMNTEAFF.